This T cell receptor beta chain derives from a study of vaccination effects on CD4 cells after COVID-19 (dated by TCRdb to about 2022). Concerning the study at large: In the ViraFEST assay, PBMC were stimulated with viral peptide pools, and TCR sequencing was then used to find antigen-specific CD4+ T cell clonotypes based on their expansion. Cultures from other donors in the study were sequenced with the Oncomine TCR Beta short-read assay on an Illumina iSeq 100. A total of 10 COVID-19 convalescent patients and several SARS-CoV-2-naive healthy vaccine recipients were included in the full study. The study compared SARS-CoV-2 spike-specific CD4+ TCR repertoires before and after mRNA vaccination in COVID-19 convalescent patients and infection-naive vaccine recipients. Each well held fewer than 2.5 million PBMC cultured in IMDM containing about 5.5% human AB serum, 8 to 10 IU/ml IL-2 and gentamicin, along with roughly 10 ug/ml peptides. Post-vaccine samples across the study were collected a median of 72 days after the second dose, with a range of 14 to 241.

Results and caveats for the whole study, not just this receptor: Marked clonal contraction was observed in both infection-induced and vaccine-induced clones at late post-vaccination timepoints, consistent with waning T cell responses. Limitations of the study were the small number of convalescent patients and the absence of early post-infection timepoints. Among healthy vaccine recipients, nearly all vaccine-induced clones were SARS-CoV-2 mono-reactive, and just 1 of 255 was cross-reactive with common cold coronaviruses.

After approximately eleven days of culture, CD4+ T cells were isolated with the EasySep CD4+ T cell isolation kit. Each participant received two doses of an mRNA SARS-CoV-2 vaccine, either BNT162b2 or mRNA-1273. Negative nucleocapsid antibody results before and after vaccination confirmed that the healthy vaccine recipients had no prior SARS-CoV-2 infection. On days 3 and 7, half of the culture medium was replaced with fresh IL-2-containing medium. Unless otherwise noted, each peptide stimulation condition was cultured in triplicate wells. Using Ficoll-Paque Plus gradient centrifugation, PBMC were separated from whole blood and then either used fresh or cryopreserved at -140C. The QIAamp micro DNA kit was used to extract genomic DNA from the cultured CD4+ T cells. There are 17 amino acids in the CDR3, from cysteine to phenylalanine inclusive. The sequence is cut down to CDR3 DNA, 51 bases in frame from base 1. V lost 3 bases and J lost 4 bases; the stretch between them is 21 bases long. CDR1 and CDR2 were assigned from the germline V gene as SGHTA and FQGNSA.

Libraries were built with the immunoSEQ multiplex PCR assay. DNA from the cultured and isolated CD4+ T cells underwent TCR beta CDR3 sequencing. The study's processing was this. Non-productive TCR sequences were discarded, and reads were trimmed to the CDR3 region, with only CDR3s of 7 or more amino acids retained. Antigen-specific clonotypes were identified using the MANAFEST web app by comparison of expansion in peptide wells against reference cultures. For clones to be considered positive, expansion at FDR<0.05 versus reference and all other wells, an odds ratio above 5, and a frequency above 0.1% in two replicate wells were required. A clonotype was defined as cross-reactive if the clonotype was significantly expanded both in SARS-CoV-2 spike wells and in at least one common cold coronavirus spike condition. CDR3 similarity was assessed by Levenshtein distance using the stringdist R package, and unrooted trees were constructed with ape in R 3.6.1. Imported from immuneACCESS, the table was reduced by TCRdb to in-frame sequences with V and J called. These copies leave out some clones; in studies compared against another copy, an unresolved V gene accounts for under half, and the cause of the remainder is not known. D and trimming come from the DNA, and the V and J calls and clone size come from that table. Counted in this sample were about 57,000 clones; around 73% of them appeared once. Of the sample, 3.5% to 5% falls within the top ten clones.

A single count supports this clone. Its antigen remains unidentified. Base quality data are lacking; no much larger clone is found one base away. Rearrangement joined TRBV7-2 to TRBJ1-1, with TRBD1 tentatively as D gene (6 bases match). The TCR sequence derives from a human donor who received a COVID-19 vaccine. The sample in question was CD4+ T cells from PBMCs cultured without peptide, obtained after COVID-19 vaccination. The sequenced DNA is TGTGCCAGCAGCTTGAACCCACTCCTTTACAGGGCCACTGAAGCTTTCTTT. The resulting protein is CASSLNPLLYRATEAFF.